Detailed here is one T cell receptor (beta chain). This entry comes from a study of identical twins. The CDR3 contains 15 residues. Germline lookup yields CDR1 LNHNV and CDR2 YYDKDF (reference sequence). V lost 4 bases to trimming and J lost 3 bases; unmatched junction nucleotides: 5. TCRdb independently ran MiXCR on the 5' RACE reads; one entry per CDR3 protein. This table holds 600,000 to 850,000 distinct CDR3 sequences, 18% found once. The same sample was also studied in work on T cells expressing NK-cell markers.

This receptor was taken from a woman between 18 and 30 years old in good health. Sequencing was carried out using PBMCs. V gene TRBV15 combines with J gene TRBJ2-1, with 8 positions matching TRBD2. CDR3 coding DNA: TGTGCCACCAGCACTGCGGGGGGCGGCTACAATGAGCAGTTCTTC. Residues: CATSTAGGGYNEQFF. Drawing the rest from reference TRBV15 and TRBJ2-1, the complete variable domain is DAMVIQNPRYQVTQFGKPVTLSCSQTLNHNVMYWYQQKSSQAPKLLFHYYDKDFNNEADTPDNFQSRRPNTSFCFLDIRSPGLGDTAMYLCATSTAGGGYNEQFFGPGTRLTVL.